Each of the 31 T cell receptor beta chains below was sequenced from the same sample in a study of tissue T cells after allogeneic stem cell transplantation. Time point here: mouse harvest day 7 after allogeneic transplant. Tail vein injection delivered 10^7 T-cell-depleted bone marrow cells and 10^6 splenic CD5+ T cells. Sequenced by immunoSEQ multiplex PCR; TCRdb stores in-frame clones only, minus some. The sample records some 3,900 clones, 45% to 55% being singletons. The material sequenced was lymph node tissue. The receptors originated from a female BALB/c mouse given C57BL/6 T cells with graft-versus-host disease after an allogeneic hematopoietic cell transplant.

Points on this clone: Gene names are the mouse ones. The read finishes 1 residue shy of the CDR3 end, and the germline J gene is used to complete it. This chain joins TRBV15 and TRBJ2-7; 8 positions match TRBD2. V was clipped by 5 bases and J by 7 bases; unmatched bases: 7. Germline CDR1 and CDR2: SGHND and FRSKSL. The CDR3 covers 13 residues. The sequenced CDR3 bases are TGTGCCAGCAGTGCAACTGGGGGACGGGAACAGTAC. Protein product: CASSATGGREQY. The full-length CDR3 reads as CASSATGGREQYF.

Points on this clone: The gene symbols are mouse symbols. With the read ending 1 residue before the CDR3 end, the germline J gene is used to fill in that end. J is TRBJ2-5 and V is TRBV16, with 8 bases fitting TRBD2. The CDR3 is made up of 14 amino acids. Looked up from germline, CDR1 is SGHSA and CDR2 is FRNQAP. V shed 5 bases, J shed 3 bases, and the junction held 4 bases outside the gene matches. The CDR3 spells CASSANWGQDTQYF. The sequenced CDR3 bases are TGTGCAAGCAGCGCCAACTGGGGGCAAGACACCCAGTAC.

A word on this clone: Gene names follow the mouse nomenclature. The read terminates 1 residue ahead of where the CDR3 ends, so the germline J gene completes it. V is TRBV26 and J is TRBJ1-2, with D perhaps matching TRBD1 (6 bases). This CDR3 is 15 amino acids long. V gave up 2 bases and J gave up 0 bases, with 10 bases separating them. Germline V gene lookup returns CDR1 KGHPV and CDR2 FQNQEV (reference sequence). The CDR3 loop is CASSLPRGANSDYTF. CDR3 bases read: TGTGCCAGCAGTCTGCCCAGGGGAGCAAACTCCGACTACACC.

Concerning this clone itself: The genes are named according to mouse. Sequencing ends 1 residue short of the CDR3 end; the germline J gene provides the rest. The gene calls are TRBV12-2 and TRBJ1-6, with D unresolved. TRBJ1-6 is an ORF, with its function uncertain. Per the germline V gene, CDR1 is SGHLS and CDR2 is HYDKME. This CDR3 region has 11 residues. V lost 2 bases, J lost 8 bases, and 3 bases lay in between. CDR3 bases read: TGTGCCAGCTCTCCGGATTCGCCCCTCTAC. Translated, it gives CASSPDSPLY. From start to end, the CDR3 is CASSPDSPLYF.

As concerns this clone: The gene symbols are mouse symbols. The sequenced fragment ends 1 residue before the CDR3 boundary, so the rest is inferred from the germline J gene. The rearrangement joins TRBV26 to TRBJ2-5, with D perhaps TRBD2 (6 bases). The germline V and J ends were trimmed by 6 bases and 0 bases, with 10 bases remaining between them. The CDR3 consists of 14 residues. The germline CDR1 and CDR2 sequences are KGHPV and FQNQEV (reference sequence). The covered CDR3 bases are TGTGCCAGCAGGGGACTTTTTAACCAAGACACCCAGTAC. Its translation is CASRGLFNQDTQY. The CDR3, in full, reads CASRGLFNQDTQYF. Combining the CDR3 with reference TRBV26 and TRBJ2-5 gives the whole variable domain NSKVIQTPRYLVKGQGQKAKMRCIPEKGHPVVFWYQQNKNNEFKFLINFQNQEVLQQIDMTEKRFSAECPSNSPCSLEIQSSEAGDSALYLCASRGLFNQDTQYFGPGTRLLVL.

In its sample, this clone was seen a few times. Any gene name here is a mouse gene name. The CDR3 end lies 1 residue beyond the end of the read and is filled in from the germline J gene. The V and J genes are TRBV5 and TRBJ1-6; the D is unclear. TRBJ1-6 counts as an open reading frame of uncertain function. The germline V gene has CDR1 LGHNA and CDR2 YNLKQL (reference sequence). Deletions cut 4 bases from V and 0 bases from J, with 10 bases between. The CDR3 runs to 16 residues. Here the CDR3 reads CASSPDTPSYNSPLYF. The CDR3 DNA, read in part, is TGTGCCAGCAGCCCCGACACTCCTTCCTATAATTCGCCCCTCTAC.

In its sample, this clone was seen a few times. The gene names here belong to mouse. The observed sequence ends 1 residue before the CDR3 terminus, with the missing tail filled in from the germline J gene. The V and J genes are TRBV3 and TRBJ2-7, with 9 bases lining up with TRBD2. Germline V gene sequence: CDR1 SNHLY, CDR2 FYNGKV (reference sequence). Trimming took 4 bases from V and 0 from J; bases not matched to a gene: 4. The CDR3 contains 15 residues. The CDR3 sequence is CASSSGLGSSYEQYF. CDR3 DNA (partial): TGTGCCAGCAGCTCAGGACTGGGGAGCTCCTATGAACAGTAC.

This clone qualifies as medium-sized. The gene names here belong to mouse. The read terminates 1 residue ahead of where the CDR3 ends, so the germline J gene completes it. The chain joins TRBV23 to TRBJ2-7; TRBD1 is the table's D call, not checked against the DNA. The CDR3 consists of 14 residues. Germline V lookup: CDR1 KGHTA, CDR2 FQNQQP. The CDR3 region is CSSSQGTGGYEQYF. The part of the CDR3 DNA that was read is TGCTCCAGCAGTCAAGGGACAGGGGGGTATGAACAGTAC.

Concerning this clone itself: All gene names here are mouse names. The read is 1 residue too short to cover the CDR3 end, so that end is filled in from the germline J gene. This chain uses TRBV24 with TRBJ1-4, with D possibly being TRBD1 (5 bases). Germline V gene sequence: CDR1 KGHTA, CDR2 FRNEEI. This CDR3 comprises 12 residues. V was pared by 4 bases and J by 5 bases, with 5 bases between. CDR3 bases read: TGTGCCAGCAGTCACAGGAACGAAAGATTATTT. Its translation: CASSHRNERLF. The complete CDR3 sequence is CASSHRNERLFF.

Concerning this clone: The gene symbols are mouse symbols. The CDR3 end is not reached by the read, which stops 1 residue before it; the germline J gene fills it in. This chain uses TRBV26 with TRBJ1-6; D is ambiguous. TRBJ1-6 is identified as an open reading frame with a role that is uncertain. Germline V CDR1 and CDR2: KGHPV, FQNQEV (reference sequence). This CDR3 comprises 14 residues. Deletions cut 8 bases from V and 0 bases from J, with 8 bases between. The sequenced part of the CDR3 DNA is TGTGCCAGCTCGACAAATTCCTATAATTCGCCCCTCTAC. It specifies CASSTNSYNSPLY. The CDR3 in its entirety is CASSTNSYNSPLYF.

This clone was detected a few times. The gene symbols are mouse symbols. The read comes to an end 1 residue before the CDR3 does, leaving the germline J gene to fill in the end. The chain carries TRBV3 and TRBJ2-2, with 10 nucleotides matching TRBD1. The CDR3 extends over 15 amino acids. Looked up from germline, CDR1 is SNHLY and CDR2 is FYNGKV (reference sequence). V trimming: 5 bases; J trimming: 3 bases; junction bases outside the gene matches: 3. CDR3 DNA (partial): TGTGCCAGCAGCCCGGGACAGGGGTACACCGGGCAGCTCTAC. Encoded protein: CASSPGQGYTGQLY. The CDR3 as a whole reads CASSPGQGYTGQLYF. Based on the CDR3 plus reference TRBV3 and TRBJ2-2, the full variable domain is GPKVLQIPSHQIIDMGQMVTLNCDPVSNHLYFYWYKQILGQQMEFLVNFYNGKVMEKSKLFKDQFSVERPDGSYFTLKIQPTALEDSAVYFCASSPGQGYTGQLYFGEGSKLTVL.

On this clone itself: Genes and germline come from the mouse. The read comes to an end 1 residue before the CDR3 does, leaving the germline J gene to fill in the end. J is TRBJ1-3 and V is TRBV26; D is unclear. V was trimmed by 4 bases and J by 0 bases, leaving 7 bases between them. This CDR3 spans 14 amino acids. Germline CDR1 is KGHPV and CDR2 is FQNQEV (reference sequence). This CDR3 reads CASSPSNSGNTLYF. The CDR3 DNA, read in part, is TGTGCCAGCAGTCCCTCAAATTCTGGAAATACGCTCTAT.

As to this clone: Gene names and germline match the mouse. Coverage ceases 1 residue before the CDR3 finishes, and the germline J gene fills in the end. The rearrangement uses TRBV13-3 and TRBJ2-5, with D uncertain. CDR3 length equals 13 residues. Germline V gives CDR1 NNHDY, CDR2 SYVADS. The V end lost 1 base, the J end lost 0 bases, and 3 bases lay between the germline ends. The CDR3 region is CASSDNNQDTQYF. The covered CDR3 bases are TGTGCCAGCAGTGATAATAACCAAGACACCCAGTAC.

Notes on this clone: Gene names are mouse gene names. The read terminates 1 residue before the CDR3 end, so the remaining end is supplied by the germline J gene. The chain uses TRBV12-2 and TRBJ2-5; tentatively, D is TRBD1 (6 bases). Germline V gene lookup returns CDR1 SGHLS and CDR2 HYDKME. This CDR3 spans 13 amino acids. The V and J ends lost 4 bases and 2 bases respectively, with 9 bases between them. CDR3 sequence reads: CASSRDIQDTQYF. The sequenced part of the CDR3 DNA is TGTGCCAGCTCCCGGGACATCCAAGACACCCAGTAC.

By share, this clone ranks as large. The gene names given are mouse names. The CDR3 end is not reached by the read, which stops 1 residue before it; the germline J gene fills it in. The genes are TRBV29 and TRBJ2-3; the match to TRBD1 covers 8 bases. The CDR3 loop spans 15 amino acids. The germline V gene encodes CDR1 MSHET and CDR2 SYDVDS. The trim removed 5 bases at V and 1 base at J, leaving 5 bases unmatched. Incomplete CDR3 DNA: TGTGCTAGCAGTCCAGGGGGCGCGGGTGCAGAAACGCTGTAT. It is translated as CASSPGGAGAETLY. The CDR3 in its entirety is CASSPGGAGAETLYF.

Turning to this clone: The gene symbols are mouse symbols. Read data end 1 residue before the CDR3 end; the end is taken from the germline J gene. The V call is TRBV26, the J call TRBJ1-2, with D possibly matching TRBD1 (5 bases). The length of the CDR3 is 13 residues. The germline gives CDR1 KGHPV, CDR2 FQNQEV (reference sequence). V lost 3 bases to trimming and J lost 2 bases, with 7 bases between them. The CDR3 DNA, read in part, is TGTGCCAGCAGTCTTTCAGGGAACTCCGACTACACC. This gives the protein CASSLSGNSDYT. The whole CDR3 protein is CASSLSGNSDYTF.

About this clone itself: Gene names refer to mouse genes. The CDR3 loop is CASRPGTANTEVFF. Partial CDR3 DNA: TGTGCCAGCAGACCCGGGACAGCAAACACAGAAGTCTTC. This rearrangement joins TRBV26 to TRBJ1-1; 7 bases map to TRBD1. The read ends 1 residue before the CDR3 terminus; that terminus is restored from the germline J gene. J lost 0 bases, V lost 6 bases, and 4 bases had no gene match. The CDR3 runs 14 residues. Germline-derived CDR1 and CDR2 are KGHPV and FQNQEV (reference sequence). The whole variable domain, remainder taken from reference TRBV26 and TRBJ1-1, is NSKVIQTPRYLVKGQGQKAKMRCIPEKGHPVVFWYQQNKNNEFKFLINFQNQEVLQQIDMTEKRFSAECPSNSPCSLEIQSSEAGDSALYLCASRPGTANTEVFFGKGTRLTVV.

As for this clone: Gene names and germline match the mouse. The read is 1 residue too short to cover the CDR3 end, so that end is filled in from the germline J gene. V and J are TRBV29 and TRBJ1-4, with D hard to call. Per the germline V gene, CDR1 is MSHET and CDR2 is SYDVDS. Trimming stripped 3 bases from V and 3 bases from J, with 5 bases between. This CDR3 spans 13 amino acids. The CDR3 protein is CASSFTTNERLFF. The sequenced CDR3 bases are TGTGCTAGCAGTTTTACAACCAACGAAAGATTATTT.

Regarding this clone: Gene names denote mouse genes. The read is 1 residue too short to cover the CDR3 end, so that end is filled in from the germline J gene. The chain links TRBV16 to TRBJ2-3; D is unresolved. The CDR3 runs to 14 residues. Germline-derived CDR1 and CDR2 are SGHSA and FRNQAP. The V end lost 5 bases, the J end lost 0 bases, and 9 bases lay between the germline ends. CDR3 sequence reads: CASSQTISAETLYF. CDR3 DNA, as far as it was read: TGTGCAAGCAGCCAGACAATTAGTGCAGAAACGCTGTAT. Combining the CDR3 with reference TRBV16 and TRBJ2-3 gives the whole variable domain NAGVIQTPRHKVTGKGQEATLWCEPISGHSAVFWYRQTIVQGLEFLTYFRNQAPIDDSGMPKERFSAQMPNQSHSTLKIQSTQPQDSAVYLCASSQTISAETLYFGSGTRLTVL.

Remarks on this clone: Gene names and germline match the mouse. The read terminates 1 residue before the CDR3 end, so the remaining end is supplied by the germline J gene. The chain employs TRBV13-3 and TRBJ1-1; a possible D gene is TRBD1 (5 bases). The CDR3 sequence is 15 residues long. Germline-derived CDR1 and CDR2 are NNHDY and SYVADS. Trimming stripped 2 bases from V and 1 base from J, with 12 bases between. Incomplete CDR3 DNA: TGTGCCAGCAGTGAGCCCGGGGGAGGGAACACAGAAGTCTTC. Residues: CASSEPGGGNTEVF. The whole CDR3 is CASSEPGGGNTEVFF.

Notes on this clone: Gene names are mouse gene names. The read finishes 1 residue shy of the CDR3 end, and the germline J gene is used to complete it. The gene calls are TRBV3 and TRBJ2-2, with 10 bases aligning to TRBD2. V shed 4 bases and J 4 bases; nucleotides not matched to a gene: 0. The CDR3 loop spans 14 amino acids. CDR1 SNHLY and CDR2 FYNGKV come from the germline V gene (reference sequence). The covered CDR3 bases are TGTGCCAGCAGCTACTGGGGGGGCACCGGGCAGCTCTAC. Encoded protein: CASSYWGGTGQLY. The entire CDR3 sequence reads CASSYWGGTGQLYF. Variable domain in full (rest from reference TRBV3 and TRBJ2-2): GPKVLQIPSHQIIDMGQMVTLNCDPVSNHLYFYWYKQILGQQMEFLVNFYNGKVMEKSKLFKDQFSVERPDGSYFTLKIQPTALEDSAVYFCASSYWGGTGQLYFGEGSKLTVL.

Regarding this clone: Mouse gene names and germline throughout. The read halts 1 residue ahead of the CDR3 end, with the missing end drawn from the germline J gene. The chain joins TRBV31 to TRBJ2-5, with D tentatively TRBD2 (6 bases). The length of the CDR3 is 16 residues. Germline loops: CDR1 GKSSPN, CDR2 SITVG. V shed 0 bases and J shed 0 bases, with 13 bases lying between them. CDR3 sequence reads: CAWSLEAGANQDTQYF. The DNA read from the CDR3 is TGTGCCTGGAGTCTAGAGGCTGGGGCTAACCAAGACACCCAGTAC.

By frequency in the sample, this clone is medium-sized. Germline and genes: mouse. The CDR3 goes on 1 residue after the read ends, and that part is filled in from the germline J gene. This sequence joins TRBV15 and TRBJ2-7; 7 nucleotides agree with TRBD2. CDR1 and CDR2 (germline): SGHND, FRSKSL. The V gene end was trimmed by 0 bases and the J gene end by 3 bases; junction bases not matched to a gene: 2. This CDR3 is built from 14 residues. Partial CDR3 DNA: TGTGCCAGCAGTTTAGCGCCTGGGGGCTATGAACAGTAC. This translates into CASSLAPGGYEQY. The CDR3 in its entirety is CASSLAPGGYEQYF.

Details on this clone: Gene names are the mouse ones. The read ends 1 residue early relative to the CDR3; the germline J gene fills the gap. The chain employs TRBV1 and TRBJ2-1; D gene uncertain. V lost 2 bases and J lost 7, with 3 bases in between. The CDR3 runs 11 residues. CDR1 NSQYPW and CDR2 LRSPGD come from the germline V gene (reference sequence). CDR3 sequence: CTCSAKAEQFF. The part of the CDR3 DNA that was read is TGCACCTGCAGTGCAAAAGCTGAGCAGTTC.

This clone has a handful of counts. The gene symbols are mouse symbols. Sequencing ends 1 residue short of the CDR3 end; the germline J gene provides the rest. V usage is TRBV26 and J usage is TRBJ2-4; no clear D. Deletions cut 0 bases from V and 0 bases from J, with 4 bases between. CDR1 and CDR2 from the germline V gene are KGHPV and FQNQEV (reference sequence). The CDR3 contains 14 residues. The CDR3 bases that were read are TGTGCCAGCAGTCTGTCTGCTAGTCAAAACACCTTGTAC. Its protein is CASSLSASQNTLY. The whole CDR3 sequence reads CASSLSASQNTLYF.

Concerning this clone: All gene names here are mouse names. Read sequence stops 1 residue before the CDR3 end, and the germline J gene provides the missing end. The J gene is TRBJ1-6, the V gene TRBV19; 12 positions agree with TRBD1. TRBJ1-6 qualifies as an ORF whose function is uncertain. Germline CDR1 reads FNHDT; CDR2 reads SITEND (reference sequence). Losses at the gene ends were 4 bases for V and 7 bases for J; bases not matched to a gene: 3. This CDR3 has 15 amino acids. Here the CDR3 reads CASSWGQGANSPLYF. The part of the CDR3 DNA that was read is TGTGCCAGCAGTTGGGGACAGGGGGCCAATTCGCCCCTCTAC.

Turning to this clone: The genes are named according to mouse. The read ends 1 residue early relative to the CDR3; the germline J gene fills the gap. The chain employs TRBV12-2 and TRBJ2-7; 9 positions match TRBD2. Germline assignment: CDR1 SGHLS and CDR2 HYDKME. Trimming took 0 bases from V and 3 from J; bases not matched to a gene: 2. The CDR3 consists of 14 residues. CDR3 region: CASSLWGGFYEQYF. The sequenced CDR3 bases are TGTGCCAGCTCTCTCTGGGGGGGCTTCTATGAACAGTAC.

For this clone: The gene names here belong to mouse. The observed sequence ends 1 residue before the CDR3 terminus, with the missing tail filled in from the germline J gene. The rearrangement joins TRBV26 to TRBJ2-2; 10 bases are shared with TRBD2. Germline values: CDR1 KGHPV, CDR2 FQNQEV (reference sequence). The V segment lost 8 bases and the J segment 0 bases; nucleotides outside the gene matches: 0. The CDR3 covers 14 residues. The CDR3 loop is CASGLGANTGQLYF. The part of the CDR3 DNA that was read is TGTGCCAGCGGACTGGGGGCAAACACCGGGCAGCTCTAC.

As for this clone: Gene names follow the mouse nomenclature. The read comes to an end 1 residue before the CDR3 does, leaving the germline J gene to fill in the end. J is TRBJ2-7 and V is TRBV12-1, with TRBD2 as a possible D gene (5 bases). Germline assignment: CDR1 SGHSN and CDR2 HYEKVE. The CDR3 runs to 11 residues. The germline V and J ends were trimmed by 4 bases and 4 bases, with 7 bases remaining between them. The CDR3 here is CASSSGYEQYF. Incomplete CDR3 DNA: TGTGCCAGCTCCTCTGGGTATGAACAGTAC.

As regards this clone: Here the gene names and germline are mouse. The read ends 1 residue early relative to the CDR3; the germline J gene fills the gap. The chain recombines TRBV12-2 with TRBJ1-2, with D unresolved. V gave up 1 base and J gave up 1 base, with 9 bases separating them. Germline V gene sequence: CDR1 SGHLS, CDR2 HYDKME. The CDR3 sequence is 14 residues long. Partial CDR3 DNA: TGTGCCAGCTCTCTTTGGTCAGAAAACTCCGACTACACC. Its protein product is CASSLWSENSDYT. The CDR3 in its entirety is CASSLWSENSDYTF. Full variable domain (outside the CDR3, taken from reference TRBV12-2 and TRBJ1-2): NSGVVQSPRYIIKGKGERSILKCIPISGHLSVAWYQQTQGQELKFFIQHYDKMERDKGNLPSRFSVQQFDDYHSEMNMSALELEDSAVYFCASSLWSENSDYTFGSGTRLLVI.

On this clone itself: The gene symbols are mouse symbols. With the read ending 1 residue before the CDR3 end, the germline J gene is used to fill in that end. The chain joins TRBV26 to TRBJ2-4, with 7 bases aligning to TRBD1. Unmatched junction bases numbered 6, after V lost 6 bases and J lost 0 bases. The CDR3 has 15 amino acids. CDR1 KGHPV and CDR2 FQNQEV come from the germline V gene (reference sequence). The sequenced part of the CDR3 DNA is TGTGCCAGCAGCCCTAACAGGGGTAGTCAAAACACCTTGTAC. Its translation: CASSPNRGSQNTLY. The entire CDR3 sequence reads CASSPNRGSQNTLYF.